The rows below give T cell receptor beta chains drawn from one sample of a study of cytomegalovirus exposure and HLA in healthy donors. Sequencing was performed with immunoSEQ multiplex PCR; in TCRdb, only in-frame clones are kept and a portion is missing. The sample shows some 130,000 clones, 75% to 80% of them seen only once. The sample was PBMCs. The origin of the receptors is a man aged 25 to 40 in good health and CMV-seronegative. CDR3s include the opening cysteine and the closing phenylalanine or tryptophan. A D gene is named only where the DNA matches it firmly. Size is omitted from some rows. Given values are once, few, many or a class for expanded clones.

TGTGCCAGCAGCGAGGGACAGGGGTGGGCCTATGGCTACACCTTC	CASSEGQGWAYGYTF	.	TRBJ1-2	TRBV9	TRBD1
TGTGCCAGCTCACCAGTGAGACAGGGGGCTGAAAAACTGTTTTTT	CASSPVRQGAEKLFF	.	TRBJ1-4	TRBV18	TRBD1
TGTGCCAGTATTCGGACTAGCGGCGCCGGGGAGCTGTTTTTT	CASIRTSGAGELFF	.	TRBJ2-2	TRBV19	TRBD2
TGTGCCAGCAGCACAGGACAGGGGGATCAGCCCCAGCATTTT	CASSTGQGDQPQHF	.	TRBJ1-5	TRBV7-2	TRBD1
TGTGCCAGAGGGGGGGAGGGGGTCTACAATGAGCAGTTCTTC	CARGGEGVYNEQFF	.	TRBJ2-1	TRBV2	.
TGTGCCAGCAGTTACGTTTACAGTTCCGCCGGGGAGCTGTTTTTT	CASSYVYSSAGELFF	few	TRBJ2-2	TRBV6-6	.
TGCAGCGTCGCCTACCGGGGGGGTCCTGACGCCGAGCAGTACTTC	CSVAYRGGPDAEQYF	.	TRBJ2-7	TRBV29-1	TRBD2
TGTGCCAGCAGCGCAGAGGGACACCCCAAAAACATTCAGTACTTC	CASSAEGHPKNIQYF	.	TRBJ2-4	TRBV9	.
TGTGCCAGTTGTTTTAGCGGCGGGGGCACAGATACGCAGTATTTT	CASCFSGGGTDTQYF	.	TRBJ2-3	TRBV19	.
TGTGCCAGCAGTGTCGGCTACAATGAGCAGTTCTTC	CASSVGYNEQFF	.	TRBJ2-1	TRBV6-5	.
TGTGCCAGCAGCTTAAGTATTGCAGGGTCGAACGGCTACACCTTC	CASSLSIAGSNGYTF	.	TRBJ1-2	TRBV7-9	.
TGTGCCATCTCCGGGACTAGCGGATACGAGCAGTACTTC	CAISGTSGYEQYF	.	TRBJ2-7	TRBV10-3	TRBD2
TGTGCCAGCAGCTCGCAGGGCGACGAGCAGTACTTC	CASSSQGDEQYF	.	TRBJ2-7	TRBV5-6	.
TGTGCCAGCGGGAGCAGACCGAACACCGGGGAGCTGTTTTTT	CASGSRPNTGELFF	.	TRBJ2-2	TRBV6-5	.
TGTGCCATCAGTGAGTCGGAGCGGGAGAGTGAAACCTACAATGAGCAGTTCTTC	CAISESERESETYNEQFF	.	TRBJ2-1	TRBV10-3	TRBD2
TGTGCCATCAGTGACCCACTAGCGGGAGGGCGCACCGGGGAGCTGTTTTTT	CAISDPLAGGRTGELFF	.	TRBJ2-2	TRBV10-3	TRBD2
TGTGCCAGCAGTTCCGACAGCATGAACACTGAAGCTTTCTTT	CASSSDSMNTEAFF	.	TRBJ1-1	TRBV13	.
TGTGCCATCGATGACAGGGGCCGCCGAAGAGGTGGCTACACCTTC	CAIDDRGRRRGGYTF	.	TRBJ1-2	TRBV10-3	TRBD1
TGTGCCAGCAGTTACTCCAGACACCTCTACAATGAGCAGTTCTTC	CASSYSRHLYNEQFF	.	TRBJ2-1	TRBV6-5	.
TGTGCCAGCAGTTTACGCCCCCCGGGACTAGCGGGGCCCAATGAGCAGTTCTTC	CASSLRPPGLAGPNEQFF	.	TRBJ2-1	TRBV27	TRBD2
TGTGCCAGCAGTTCGGGGGGGACTAACTATGGCTACACCTTC	CASSSGGTNYGYTF	.	TRBJ1-2	TRBV6-5	.
TGTGCCAGCAGTGAATATTTGAACACTGAAGCTTTCTTT	CASSEYLNTEAFF	.	TRBJ1-1	TRBV6-1	.
TGTGCCAGCAGCCCGGGACAGTCAACCTACGAGCAGTACTTC	CASSPGQSTYEQYF	.	TRBJ2-7	TRBV7-6	TRBD1
TGTGCCAGCAGCAACCCGCCGGGACAGGCTAAAAACATTCAGTACTTC	CASSNPPGQAKNIQYF	.	TRBJ2-4	TRBV4-2	TRBD1
TGTGCCAGCAGTCCAACAAACCCTACGGCAGCAGAGCGGGAGCGGACAGATACGCAGTATTTT	CASSPTNPTAAERERTDTQYF	.	TRBJ2-3	TRBV28	TRBD2
TGTGCCAGCAGCCCAAGACAGAACTTGAACACTGAAGCTTTCTTT	CASSPRQNLNTEAFF	.	TRBJ1-1	TRBV7-9	.
TGCGCCAGCAGCTTGGTCCCCAGGGGGAACACTGAAGCTTTCTTT	CASSLVPRGNTEAFF	.	TRBJ1-1	TRBV5-1	.
TGTGCCAGCAGTTCGGTTGTTTGGACATCGAACACCGGGGAGCTGTTTTTT	CASSSVVWTSNTGELFF	few	TRBJ2-2	TRBV27	.
TGTGCCAGCAGCTCGGGGATGCAGCGGACCGGGGAGCTGTTTTTT	CASSSGMQRTGELFF	.	TRBJ2-2	TRBV5-8	.
TGTGCCAGCAGCTTTGCGGCGGGGAACACCATATATTTT	CASSFAAGNTIYF	.	TRBJ1-3	TRBV7-2	.
TGTGCCAGCAGCCTGAGTTGGGCCCCCAGGGATACGCAGTATTTT	CASSLSWAPRDTQYF	.	TRBJ2-3	TRBV9	.
TGTGCCAGCAGCTTATGGGACAAAACTAATGAAAAACTGTTTTTT	CASSLWDKTNEKLFF	once	TRBJ1-4	TRBV7-8	.
TGTGCCAGCAGCTCTCAAGGGGGTGTTAAAGCTTTCTTT	CASSSQGGVKAFF	few	TRBJ1-1	TRBV7-8	.
TGTGCCAGCGGTACTAATACCTACGAGCAGTACTTC	CASGTNTYEQYF	.	TRBJ2-7	TRBV2	.
TGCGCCAGCAGCCCGGGACTAGCAGATAACAATGAGCAGTTCTTC	CASSPGLADNNEQFF	.	TRBJ2-1	TRBV5-1	TRBD2
TGTGCCAGTAGTCTAATAGCGGGAGGGCCGGGCACAGATACGCAGTATTTT	CASSLIAGGPGTDTQYF	.	TRBJ2-3	TRBV19	TRBD2
TGCAGCGTTGTGCTGGCAACATACGAGCAGTACTTC	CSVVLATYEQYF	.	TRBJ2-7	TRBV29-1	.
TGTGCCAGCGAACGGGAGGGCCCAGATACGCAGTATTTT	CASEREGPDTQYF	.	TRBJ2-3	TRBV6-1	TRBD2
TGTGCCAGCAGCCACCGGAGTGGAGACGAAAAACTGTTTTTT	CASSHRSGDEKLFF	once	TRBJ1-4	TRBV11-3	.
TGTGCCAGCAGCCCGACACCTTTCTACGAGCAGTACTTC	CASSPTPFYEQYF	medium-sized	TRBJ2-7	TRBV13	.